This TCR beta chain derives from a study of sequential checkpoint blockade in melanoma. Study in general: Both treatment sequences were followed by maintenance nivolumab.

CDR3 length: 14 amino acids. Per the germline V gene, CDR1 is SGDLS and CDR2 is YYNGEE. V was shortened by 1 base and J by 2 bases, with 10 bases between the two germline ends. Treatment here: randomized to nivolumab then ipilimumab (arm A) or the reverse (arm B). No patient had prior DNA-damaging chemotherapy. Sorted cells were live CD3+CD8+, lacking CD19 and CD56, from PBMCs. This clone was observed a single time. The table came from immunoSEQ multiplex PCR; TCRdb's copy has only in-frame clones and leaves some out. The table records over 10,000 clones, roughly 78% of them present only once. Sequencing was performed on CD8+ T cells sorted from blood (inferred from file names), taken from a patient given nivolumab and ipilimumab in sequence. This receptor was identified in a human donor with melanoma. The rearrangement joins TRBV9 to TRBJ2-7, with D uncertain. The CDR3 DNA is TGTGCCAGCAGCGTATTTGAACACCCCTACGAGCAGTACTTC. It encodes CASSVFEHPYEQYF.